The rows below give T cell receptor beta chains drawn from one sample of a study of regulatory T cells in long-lasting Graves disease. TCRdb re-derived calls from the multiplex PCR reads in MiXCR, one entry per CDR3 protein. The sample has about 540,000 distinct CDR3 sequences; roughly 13% are singletons. The data were also submitted as part of a second study, on T cells in Graves' hyperthyroidism and ophthalmopathy.

This specimen was peripheral blood mononuclear cells (PBMCs), taken at new diagnosis, from a patient treated with antithyroid drugs. These receptors were taken from a man aged 30 to 39 with Graves disease. Both conserved end residues are part of each CDR3. Clone size is given for some rows only: seen once, a few or many times, or a class if the clone is expanded.

TRBJ1-2	TRBV12-3/TRBV12-4	NA	CASSPNTGLESYTF
TRBJ2-1	TRBV2	many	CASTRGYNEQFF
TRBJ2-2	TRBV15	many	CATSTEPSGRGTGELFF
NA	TRBV11-3	few	CASSFTDRVYEQFF
TRBJ2-2	TRBV19	few	CASSTQGGELTGELFF
TRBJ2-7	TRBV20-1	few	CSAWDNYEQYF
TRBJ2-3	TRBV29-1	NA	CSVGPRDTSTDTQYF
TRBJ1-1	TRBV29-1	NA	CSVVDPLAFF
TRBJ2-1	TRBV19	NA	CASSVASGGAYEQFF
TRBJ1-2	TRBV7-3	many	CASSLNMGYGYTF
TRBJ2-7	TRBV3-1	NA	CASSQGRGPGERYF
TRBJ2-3	TRBV27	many	CASSLAGLASTDTQYF
TRBJ2-3	TRBV20-1	NA	CSARETDTQYF
TRBJ1-1	TRBV5-1	NA	CASSLLLGNTEAFF
TRBJ1-4	TRBV30	NA	CAWSGMWGAGEKLFF
TRBJ2-7	TRBV12-3/TRBV12-4	many	CASSHGQVYEQYF
TRBJ2-1	TRBV3-1	few	CASSREVAGGRGEQFF
TRBJ2-2	TRBV12-3/TRBV12-4	many	CASSITGELFF